The source of this TCR beta chain is a study of T cells expressing NK-cell markers. Germline V gene lookup returns CDR1 DFQATT and CDR2 SNEGSKA (reference sequence). This CDR3 comprises 17 residues. The study, taken as a whole, reports: Uncertainty persisted over the HCMV specificity of expanded NKG2C+ T cell clones.

Remarks on this clonotype: Its antigen is not identified.

After re-calling the 5' RACE reads, TCRdb lists one entry per CDR3 protein, DNA absent. The data include approximately 440,000 distinct CDR3 sequences; the top ten clones carry around 1.4%. What was sequenced was blood T cells: a sorted CD56 or NKG2C T cell subset, CD4+ or CD8+ T cells, or bulk PBMC T cells (not recorded which). J is TRBJ2-1 and V is TRBV20-1; TCRdb's D call, TRBD2, is unchecked because there is no DNA. The TCR comes from a woman aged 50 to 60 in good health. The CDR3 is CSARDLASGSIYNEQFF.